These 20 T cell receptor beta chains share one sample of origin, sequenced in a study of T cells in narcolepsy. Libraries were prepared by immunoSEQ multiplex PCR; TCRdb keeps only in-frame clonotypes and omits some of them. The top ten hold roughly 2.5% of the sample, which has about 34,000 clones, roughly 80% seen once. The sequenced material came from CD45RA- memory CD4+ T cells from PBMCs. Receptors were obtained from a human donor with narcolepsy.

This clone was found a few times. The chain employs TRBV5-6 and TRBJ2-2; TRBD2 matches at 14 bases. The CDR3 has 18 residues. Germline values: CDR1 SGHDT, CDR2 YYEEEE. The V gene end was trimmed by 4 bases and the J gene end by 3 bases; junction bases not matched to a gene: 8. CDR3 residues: CASSRLGLAGAYTGELFF. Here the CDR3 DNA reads TGTGCCAGCAGCCGACTGGGACTAGCGGGAGCGTACACCGGGGAGCTGTTTTTT.

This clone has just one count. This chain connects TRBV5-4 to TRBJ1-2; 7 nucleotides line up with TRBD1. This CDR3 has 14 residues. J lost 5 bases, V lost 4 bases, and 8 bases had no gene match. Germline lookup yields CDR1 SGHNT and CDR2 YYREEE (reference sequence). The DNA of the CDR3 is TGTGCCAGCAGCCCCGGGAGCAGGGGGTATGGCTACACCTTC. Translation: CASSPGSRGYGYTF.

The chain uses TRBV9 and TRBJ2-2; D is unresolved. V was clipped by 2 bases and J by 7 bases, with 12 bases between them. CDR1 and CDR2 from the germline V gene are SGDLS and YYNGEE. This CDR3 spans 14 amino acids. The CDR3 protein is CASSVIAANGELFF. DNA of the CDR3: TGTGCCAGCAGCGTTATCGCAGCAAACGGGGAGCTGTTTTTT.

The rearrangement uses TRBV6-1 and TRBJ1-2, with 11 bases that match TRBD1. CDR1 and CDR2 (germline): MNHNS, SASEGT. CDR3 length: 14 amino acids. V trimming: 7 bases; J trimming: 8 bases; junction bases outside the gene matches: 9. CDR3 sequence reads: CASNMDRGLSGYTF. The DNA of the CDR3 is TGTGCCAGCAATATGGACAGGGGGCTGAGCGGCTACACCTTC.

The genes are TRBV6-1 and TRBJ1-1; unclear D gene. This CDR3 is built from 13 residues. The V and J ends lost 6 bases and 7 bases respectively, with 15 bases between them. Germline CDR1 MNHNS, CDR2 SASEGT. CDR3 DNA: TGTGCCAGCAGGGTGGATTGGACCTATGAAGCTTTCTTT. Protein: CASRVDWTYEAFF.

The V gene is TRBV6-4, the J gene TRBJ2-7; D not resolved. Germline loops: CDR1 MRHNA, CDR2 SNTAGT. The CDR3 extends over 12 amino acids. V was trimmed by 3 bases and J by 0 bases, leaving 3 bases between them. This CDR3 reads CASSDSSYEQYF. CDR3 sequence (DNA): TGTGCCAGCAGTGATTCCTCCTACGAGCAGTACTTC.

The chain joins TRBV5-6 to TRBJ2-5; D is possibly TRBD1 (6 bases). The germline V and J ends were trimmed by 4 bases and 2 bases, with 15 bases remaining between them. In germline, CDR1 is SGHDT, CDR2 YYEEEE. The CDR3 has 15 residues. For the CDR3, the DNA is TGTGCCAGCAGCGCCGGGACATATAGTCAAGAGACCCAGTACTTC. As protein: CASSAGTYSQETQYF.

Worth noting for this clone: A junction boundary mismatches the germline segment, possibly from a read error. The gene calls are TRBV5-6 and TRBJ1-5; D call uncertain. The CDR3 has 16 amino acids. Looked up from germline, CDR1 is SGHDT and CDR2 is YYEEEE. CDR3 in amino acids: CACSLGGWRSDQPQHF. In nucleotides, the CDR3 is TGTGCCTGCAGCTTGGGCGGTTGGAGAAGTGATCAGCCCCAGCATTTT.

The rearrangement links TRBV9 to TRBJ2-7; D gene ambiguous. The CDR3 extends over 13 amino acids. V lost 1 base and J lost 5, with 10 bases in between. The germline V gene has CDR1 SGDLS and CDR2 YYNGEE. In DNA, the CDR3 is TGTGCCAGCAGCGTATCGCCTATCGACGAGCAGTACTTC. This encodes CASSVSPIDEQYF.

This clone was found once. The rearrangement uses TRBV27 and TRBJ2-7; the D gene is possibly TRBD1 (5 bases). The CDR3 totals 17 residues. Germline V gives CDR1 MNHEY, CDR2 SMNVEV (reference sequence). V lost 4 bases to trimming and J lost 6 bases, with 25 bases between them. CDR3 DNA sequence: TGTGCCAGCAGTTCAATTATGCGGAGACAGCTAAGGGGCGAGCAGTACTTC. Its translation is CASSSIMRRQLRGEQYF.

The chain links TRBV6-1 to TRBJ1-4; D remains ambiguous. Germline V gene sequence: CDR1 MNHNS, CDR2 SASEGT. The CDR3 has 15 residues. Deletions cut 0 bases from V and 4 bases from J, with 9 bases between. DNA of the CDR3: TGTGCCAGCAGTGAAGCAGGACGAGGTAATGAAAAACTGTTTTTT. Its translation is CASSEAGRGNEKLFF.

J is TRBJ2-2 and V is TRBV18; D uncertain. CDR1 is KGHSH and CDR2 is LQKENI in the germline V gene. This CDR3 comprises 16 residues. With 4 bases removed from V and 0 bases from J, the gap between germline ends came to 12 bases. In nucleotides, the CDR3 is TGTGCCAGCTCACTCCAGGACCCTGCGAACACCGGGGAGCTGTTTTTT. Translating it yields CASSLQDPANTGELFF.

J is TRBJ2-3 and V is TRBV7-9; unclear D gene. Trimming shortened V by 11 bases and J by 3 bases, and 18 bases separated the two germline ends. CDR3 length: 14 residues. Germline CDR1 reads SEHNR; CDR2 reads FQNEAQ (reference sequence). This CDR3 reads CARRTLQPTDTQYF. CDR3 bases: TGTGCCCGCCGAACCCTCCAACCGACAGATACGCAGTATTTT. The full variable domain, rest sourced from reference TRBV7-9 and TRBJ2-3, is DTGVSQNPRHKITKRGQNVTFRCDPISEHNRLYWYRQTLGQGPEFLTYFQNEAQLEKSRLLSDRFSAERPKGSFSTLEIQRTEQGDSAMYLCARRTLQPTDTQYFGPGTRLTVL.

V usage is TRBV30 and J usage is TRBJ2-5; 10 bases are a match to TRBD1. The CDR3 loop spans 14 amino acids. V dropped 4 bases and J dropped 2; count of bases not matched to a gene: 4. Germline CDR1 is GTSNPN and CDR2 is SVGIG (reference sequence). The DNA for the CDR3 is TGTGCCTGGACTCCGGGACAGGGGCAAGAGACCCAGTACTTC. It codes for CAWTPGQGQETQYF.

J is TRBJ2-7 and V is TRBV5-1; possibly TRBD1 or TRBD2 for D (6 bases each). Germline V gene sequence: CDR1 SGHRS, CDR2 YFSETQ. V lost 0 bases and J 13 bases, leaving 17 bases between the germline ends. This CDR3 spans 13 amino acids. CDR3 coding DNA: TGCGCCAGCAGCTTGGGGGACTTGGACAGCAAATACTTC. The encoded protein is CASSLGDLDSKYF.

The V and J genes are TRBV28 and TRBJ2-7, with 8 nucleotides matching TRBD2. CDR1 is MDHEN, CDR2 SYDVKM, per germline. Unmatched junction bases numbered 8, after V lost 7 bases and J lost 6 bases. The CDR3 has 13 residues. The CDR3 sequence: CASTFSGKSEQYF. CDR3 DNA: TGTGCCAGCACTTTTAGCGGGAAAAGCGAGCAGTACTTC.

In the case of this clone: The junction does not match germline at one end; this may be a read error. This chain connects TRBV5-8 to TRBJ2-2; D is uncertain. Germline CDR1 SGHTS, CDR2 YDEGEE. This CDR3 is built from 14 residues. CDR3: CASSFRRNPGELFF. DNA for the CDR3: TGTGCCAGCAGCTTCAGACGGAACCCCGGGGAGCTGTTTTTT. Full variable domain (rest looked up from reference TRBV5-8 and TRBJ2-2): EAGVTQSPTHLIKTRGQQATLRCSPISGHTSVYWYQQALGLGLQFLLWYDEGEERNRGNFPPRFSGRQFPNYSSELNVNALELEDSALYLCASSFRRNPGELFFGEGSRLTVL.

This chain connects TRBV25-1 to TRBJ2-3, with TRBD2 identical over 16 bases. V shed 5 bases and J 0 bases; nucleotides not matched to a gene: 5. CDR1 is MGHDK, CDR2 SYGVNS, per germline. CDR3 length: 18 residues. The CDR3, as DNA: TGTGCCAGCAGTCCTCGGGGACTAGCGGGGGGGAGCACAGATACGCAGTATTTT. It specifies CASSPRGLAGGSTDTQYF.

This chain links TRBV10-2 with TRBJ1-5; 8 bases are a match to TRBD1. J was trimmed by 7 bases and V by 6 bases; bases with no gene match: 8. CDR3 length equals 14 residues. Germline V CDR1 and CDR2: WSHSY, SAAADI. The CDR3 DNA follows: TGCGCCAGCAGCAACTCGGACAGGGCACAGCCCCAGCATTTT. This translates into CASSNSDRAQPQHF.

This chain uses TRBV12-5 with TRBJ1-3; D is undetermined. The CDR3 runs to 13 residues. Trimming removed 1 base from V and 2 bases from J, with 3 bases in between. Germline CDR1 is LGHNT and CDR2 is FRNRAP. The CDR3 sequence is CASGLEAGNTIYF. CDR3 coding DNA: TGTGCTAGTGGTTTGGAGGCTGGAAACACCATATATTTT.